Each of the 31 T cell receptor beta chains below was sequenced from the same sample in a study of blood T cell repertoires in COVID-19. Libraries were prepared by immunoSEQ multiplex PCR; TCRdb keeps only in-frame clonotypes and omits some of them. Among fewer than 250,000 clones listed, around 92% were seen once. Specimen: peripheral blood. The receptors shown here come from a man aged 25-45 years with acute or convalescent COVID-19.

J is TRBJ2-3 and V is TRBV6-4; 7 bases line up with TRBD2. V shed 5 bases, J shed 6 bases, and the junction held 14 bases outside the gene matches. Germline lookup yields CDR1 MRHNA and CDR2 SNTAGT. This CDR3 comprises 16 residues. CDR3: CASSSTRLGAGDTQYF. CDR3 sequence (DNA): TGTGCCAGCAGTTCCACCAGACTAGGAGCGGGGGATACGCAGTATTTT.

V and J are TRBV10-3 and TRBJ2-7; 9 bases match TRBD2. Trimming cost V 7 bases and J 0 bases; bases outside gene matches: 4. The germline V gene encodes CDR1 ENHRY and CDR2 SYGVKD. The CDR3 covers 14 residues. CDR3 sequence: CAITSGDSSYEQYF. Here the CDR3 DNA reads TGTGCCATCACTAGCGGGGACAGCTCCTACGAGCAGTACTTC.

The V gene is TRBV10-3, the J gene TRBJ2-7, with TRBD2 matching 7 bases. The CDR3 spans 15 residues. V gave up 5 bases and J gave up 0 bases; unmatched junction bases: 7. Germline lookup yields CDR1 ENHRY and CDR2 SYGVKD. The CDR3 DNA reads as TGTGCCATCAGTTCTAGCGGAACAAGCTCCTACGAGCAGTACTTC. This translates into CAISSSGTSSYEQYF.

The genes are TRBV7-8 and TRBJ2-3; possible D gene TRBD2, 5 bases. CDR3 length: 14 amino acids. Trimming pared 7 bases from V and 4 bases from J, leaving 15 bases between. Per the germline V gene, CDR1 is SGHVS and CDR2 is FQNEAQ. As DNA, the CDR3 is TGTGCCAGCACCCTGGGTCGGGATGCAGATACGCAGTATTTT. The encoded protein is CASTLGRDADTQYF.

The chain couples TRBV27 to TRBJ2-7; D call uncertain. Germline CDR1 and CDR2: MNHEY and SMNVEV (reference sequence). V lost 4 bases to trimming and J lost 0 bases, with 13 bases between them. The CDR3 contains 15 residues. CDR3 in DNA: TGTGCCAGCAGTTGGGCAGACCCCGGCTCCTACGAGCAGTACTTC. Amino acid sequence: CASSWADPGSYEQYF.

Here the CDR3 DNA reads TGTGCCAGCAGGCCGTGGGGACAGGGGCACAATGAGCAGTTCTTC. It encodes CASRPWGQGHNEQFF. The genes are TRBV28 and TRBJ2-1; 10 nucleotides align to TRBD1. The V and J ends lost 6 bases and 5 bases, in that order; junction bases with no gene match: 7. The V gene's germline CDR1 is MDHEN and CDR2 SYDVKM. The CDR3 is 15 residues long.

The chain uses TRBV1 and TRBJ2-1; no check of the table's D call, TRBD2, against the DNA was made. TRBV1 is designated a pseudogene. The CDR3 loop spans 12 amino acids. CDR3 nucleotide sequence: TGCACCAGCAGCCAAGATTGGAGAGAGCAGTTCTTC. Amino acids: CTSSQDWREQFF.

This clone was detected once. V is TRBV5-1 and J is TRBJ2-7; TRBD1 matches 12 bases. V lost 4 bases to trimming and J lost 4 bases; unmatched junction nucleotides: 6. The CDR3 extends over 15 amino acids. Germline V gives CDR1 SGHRS, CDR2 YFSETQ. The DNA for the CDR3 is TGCGCCAGCAGCACTACGGGACAGGGGGCTTACGAGCAGTACTTC. This translates into CASSTTGQGAYEQYF.

This clone was counted between two and nine times. The chain carries TRBV11-2 and TRBJ1-2; unclear D gene. The CDR3 consists of 13 residues. The germline gives CDR1 SGHAT, CDR2 FQNNGV. Trimming left V 5 bases short and J 5 bases short, with 12 bases between. The CDR3 reads CASSPAGGYGYTF. CDR3 nucleotide sequence: TGTGCCAGCAGCCCAGCTGGAGGGTATGGCTACACCTTC. The complete variable domain, with remaining parts taken from reference TRBV11-2 and TRBJ1-2, reads EAGVAQSPRYKIIEKRQSVAFWCNPISGHATLYWYQQILGQGPKLLIQFQNNGVVDDSQLPKDRFSAERLKGVDSTLKIQPAKLEDSAVYLCASSPAGGYGYTFGSGTRLTVV.

The rearrangement links TRBV3-1 (or the pseudogene TRBV3-2) to TRBJ1-6; weak D call: TRBD1 (5 bases). V was pared by 2 bases and J by 10 bases, with 12 bases between. This CDR3 region has 14 residues. Germline-derived CDR1 and CDR2 are LGHDT and YNNKEL (reference sequence). Written as DNA, the CDR3 is TGTGCCAGCAGCCAAAACGGGGGTGGATCACCCCTCCACTTT. It translates to CASSQNGGGSPLHF.

This clone came up a few times. The rearrangement uses TRBV12-3 or TRBV12-4 and TRBJ1-5; possibly TRBD1 for D (5 bases). V was pared by 6 bases and J by 7 bases, with 10 bases between. There are 12 residues in the CDR3. The CDR3 bases are TGTGCCAGCAGATATGGGGGGCAGCCCCAGCATTTT. Its protein is CASRYGGQPQHF.

The rearrangement links TRBV29-1 to TRBJ1-2; 8 nucleotides line up with TRBD1. V trimming: 8 bases; J trimming: 2 bases; junction bases outside the gene matches: 4. CDR1 and CDR2 (germline): SQVTM, ANQGSEA. CDR3 length: 12 amino acids. The CDR3, as DNA: TGCAGCACGAGACAGGGGAACTATGGCTACACCTTC. It specifies CSTRQGNYGYTF.

The chain is built from TRBV18 and TRBJ1-1, with 9 bases matching TRBD1. The CDR3 loop spans 15 amino acids. The V gene end was trimmed by 3 bases and the J gene end by 2 bases; junction bases not matched to a gene: 4. Germline CDR1 KGHSH, CDR2 LQKENI. Here the CDR3 reads CASSPVTGGNTEAFF. CDR3 nucleotide sequence: TGTGCCAGCTCACCTGTCACAGGGGGCAACACTGAAGCTTTCTTT.

This chain joins TRBV5-4 and TRBJ1-1, with D perhaps matching TRBD1 (6 bases). Trimming stripped 3 bases from V and 6 bases from J, with 21 bases between. The CDR3 is made up of 16 amino acids. The germline gives CDR1 SGHNT, CDR2 YYREEE (reference sequence). The CDR3 nucleotides read TGTGCCAGCAGCTCAGTGCCGCCTAGGGGGAGGGCTGAAGCTTTCTTT. As protein: CASSSVPPRGRAEAFF.

This clone was detected once. The CDR3 protein is CATSREAGGYGYTF. CDR3 DNA sequence: TGTGCCACCAGCAGAGAGGCCGGAGGCTATGGCTACACCTTC. This rearrangement joins TRBV15 to TRBJ1-2; no clear D gene. The germline V gene encodes CDR1 LNHNV and CDR2 YYDKDF (reference sequence). This CDR3 has 14 residues. The V and J ends lost 0 bases and 4 bases respectively, with 9 bases between them. Full variable domain (outside the CDR3, taken from reference TRBV15 and TRBJ1-2): DAMVIQNPRYQVTQFGKPVTLSCSQTLNHNVMYWYQQKSSQAPKLLFHYYDKDFNNEADTPDNFQSRRPNTSFCFLDIRSPGLGDTAMYLCATSREAGGYGYTFGSGTRLTVV.

This chain connects TRBV5-4 to TRBJ2-7; 13 bases are a match to TRBD2. Germline V gives CDR1 SGHNT, CDR2 YYREEE (reference sequence). With V trimmed by 7 bases and J by 6 bases, 10 bases remained unmatched. CDR3 length: 15 amino acids. CDR3 DNA sequence: TGTGCCAGCCGACCTCGGACTAGCGGGAGCAGCGAGCAGTACTTC. Its translation: CASRPRTSGSSEQYF. The full variable domain, with the rest looked up from reference TRBV5-4 and TRBJ2-7, is ETGVTQSPTHLIKTRGQQVTLRCSSQSGHNTVSWYQQALGQGPQFIFQYYREEENGRGNFPPRFSGLQFPNYSSELNVNALELDDSALYLCASRPRTSGSSEQYFGPGTRLTVT.

For the CDR3, the DNA is TGTGCCACCAGCAGAGATAGCCAGCTAGGGGCAGAGACCCAGTACTTC. Translating gives CATSRDSQLGAETQYF. V is TRBV15 and J is TRBJ2-5, with a possible D match to TRBD1 (5 bases). CDR3 length equals 16 residues. Per the germline V gene, CDR1 is LNHNV and CDR2 is YYDKDF (reference sequence). The V end lost 0 bases, the J end lost 4 bases, and 15 bases lay between the germline ends.

The V gene is TRBV6-6, the J gene TRBJ2-7, with a weak D call TRBD1 (6 bases). Germline CDR1 reads MNHNY; CDR2 reads SVGAGI (reference sequence). The CDR3 runs 15 residues. V lost 8 bases and J lost 2, with 19 bases in between. The CDR3: CASLHRDTLAYEQYF. DNA for the CDR3: TGTGCCAGCCTCCATCGGGACACCCTGGCCTACGAGCAGTACTTC.

The chain employs TRBV6-5 and TRBJ1-2; possibly TRBD1 for D (6 bases). The CDR3 runs to 15 residues. Germline CDR1 is MNHEY and CDR2 is SVGAGI. With 4 bases removed from V and 4 bases from J, the gap between germline ends came to 16 bases. The CDR3 DNA reads TGTGCCAGCAGTTCCCGACAGGAATCCCCCTATGGCTACACCTTC. This gives the protein CASSSRQESPYGYTF.

This clone occurred once. The rearrangement links TRBV15 to TRBJ1-2; unclear D gene. CDR1 is LNHNV and CDR2 is YYDKDF in the germline V gene (reference sequence). CDR3 length: 15 residues. The germline V and J ends were trimmed by 0 bases and 7 bases, with 15 bases remaining between them. The CDR3 region has the DNA TGTGCCACCAGCAGAGATTTTGAAACAGAAGGTGGCTACACCTTC. Its translation: CATSRDFETEGGYTF.

The chain employs TRBV28 and TRBJ2-5; TRBD2 aligns across 7 bases. This CDR3 spans 13 amino acids. V dropped 3 bases and J dropped 12; count of bases not matched to a gene: 10. Per germline, CDR1 MDHEN and CDR2 SYDVKM. The CDR3 nucleotides are TGTGCCAGCAGTTTTGGGGGGGGGTGGCCGGAGTACTTC. Amino acid sequence: CASSFGGGWPEYF.

The chain has TRBV7-6 and TRBJ2-3; 9 nucleotides agree with TRBD1. The CDR3 loop spans 15 amino acids. Trimming cost V 3 bases and J 1 base; bases outside gene matches: 2. The germline V gene encodes CDR1 SGHVS and CDR2 FNYEAQ. CDR3 amino acids: CASSFWTGGTDTQYF. CDR3 nucleotides: TGTGCCAGCAGCTTCTGGACAGGGGGCACAGATACGCAGTATTTT.

Remarks on this clone: The germline gene is not matched at one end of the junction; a read error may be the cause. This sequence joins TRBV9 and TRBJ2-3, with D maybe TRBD2 (7 bases). The CDR3 has 19 amino acids. Germline loops: CDR1 SGDLS, CDR2 YYNGEE. The CDR3 loop reads CAGSASKGGAGLSTDTQYF. The DNA for the CDR3 is TGTGCCGGCAGCGCGAGTAAAGGGGGAGCGGGACTAAGCACAGATACGCAGTATTTT.

The rearrangement joins TRBV18 to TRBJ2-3; TRBD2 matches at 9 bases. V dropped 6 bases and J dropped 3; count of bases not matched to a gene: 7. The CDR3 totals 15 residues. The germline V gene has CDR1 KGHSH and CDR2 LQKENI. The CDR3 reads CASSSGLAMTDTQYF. CDR3 bases: TGTGCCAGCTCTTCCGGACTAGCGATGACAGATACGCAGTATTTT.

The chain recombines TRBV9 with TRBJ1-1, with D unresolved. V was clipped by 4 bases and J by 7 bases, with 17 bases between them. Germline assignment: CDR1 SGDLS and CDR2 YYNGEE. This CDR3 has 14 residues. This CDR3 reads CASSPRVMFGEAFF. CDR3 bases: TGTGCCAGCAGCCCACGGGTGATGTTTGGTGAAGCTTTCTTT. The complete variable domain, with remaining parts taken from reference TRBV9 and TRBJ1-1, reads DSGVTQTPKHLITATGQRVTLRCSPRSGDLSVYWYQQSLDQGLQFLIQYYNGEERAKGNILERFSAQQFPDLHSELNLSSLELGDSALYFCASSPRVMFGEAFFGQGTRLTVV.

The chain employs TRBV4-2 and TRBJ2-2; 7 bases agree with TRBD2. The germline V gene encodes CDR1 LGHNA and CDR2 YNFKEQ. The CDR3 length is 14 residues. The ends lost 4 bases at V and 4 bases at J; junction bases unmatched: 3. The DNA of the CDR3 is TGTGCCAGCAGCCCGGGACTAACCACCGGGGAGCTGTTTTTT. Translating it yields CASSPGLTTGELFF.

The chain links TRBV6-5 to TRBJ1-5, with 8 bases that match TRBD1. The germline CDR1 and CDR2 sequences are MNHEY and SVGAGI. The CDR3 has 14 residues. Trimming cost V 11 bases and J 4 bases; bases outside gene matches: 10. CDR3 coding DNA: TGTGCCTCTGCAGGGGGCAGGGGGAATCAGCCCCAGCATTTT. This codes for CASAGGRGNQPQHF.

The chain employs TRBV5-4 and TRBJ1-2; D gene uncertain. This CDR3 has 14 residues. Trimming removed 5 bases from V and 8 bases from J, with 19 bases in between. In germline, CDR1 is SGHNT, CDR2 YYREEE (reference sequence). In DNA form, the CDR3 reads TGTGCCAGCAGTCCCCCCAACACTAAAGGCGGCTACACCTTC. Translated, it gives CASSPPNTKGGYTF.

This sequence joins TRBV3-1 (or the pseudogene TRBV3-2) and TRBJ2-7; possibly TRBD1 for D (6 bases). Trimming left V 4 bases short and J 3 bases short, with 13 bases between. The V gene's germline CDR1 is LGHDT and CDR2 YNNKEL (reference sequence). The CDR3 is 14 residues long. CDR3 DNA sequence: TGTGCCAGCAGCCGGGCAGGGACAAACTACGAGCAGTACTTC. Its translation: CASSRAGTNYEQYF.

This chain uses TRBV7-3 with TRBJ2-1, with a tentative D call TRBD2 (6 bases). The germline V gene has CDR1 SGHTA and CDR2 FQGTGA. Deletions cut 4 bases from V and 2 bases from J, with 12 bases between. This CDR3 has 15 amino acids. DNA of the CDR3: TGTGCCAGCAGCTCGCTAGCGTCGGCCTACAATGAGCAGTTCTTC. Its translation: CASSSLASAYNEQFF.

The rearrangement uses TRBV6-5 and TRBJ1-1; 7 positions agree with TRBD1. Germline values: CDR1 MNHEY, CDR2 SVGAGI. This CDR3 is 13 amino acids long. The J segment lost 4 bases and the V segment lost 4 bases, leaving 3 bases of the junction unmatched. The DNA of the CDR3 is TGTGCCAGCAGTTTACAGGGGACCACTGAAGCTTTCTTT. It is translated as CASSLQGTTEAFF.